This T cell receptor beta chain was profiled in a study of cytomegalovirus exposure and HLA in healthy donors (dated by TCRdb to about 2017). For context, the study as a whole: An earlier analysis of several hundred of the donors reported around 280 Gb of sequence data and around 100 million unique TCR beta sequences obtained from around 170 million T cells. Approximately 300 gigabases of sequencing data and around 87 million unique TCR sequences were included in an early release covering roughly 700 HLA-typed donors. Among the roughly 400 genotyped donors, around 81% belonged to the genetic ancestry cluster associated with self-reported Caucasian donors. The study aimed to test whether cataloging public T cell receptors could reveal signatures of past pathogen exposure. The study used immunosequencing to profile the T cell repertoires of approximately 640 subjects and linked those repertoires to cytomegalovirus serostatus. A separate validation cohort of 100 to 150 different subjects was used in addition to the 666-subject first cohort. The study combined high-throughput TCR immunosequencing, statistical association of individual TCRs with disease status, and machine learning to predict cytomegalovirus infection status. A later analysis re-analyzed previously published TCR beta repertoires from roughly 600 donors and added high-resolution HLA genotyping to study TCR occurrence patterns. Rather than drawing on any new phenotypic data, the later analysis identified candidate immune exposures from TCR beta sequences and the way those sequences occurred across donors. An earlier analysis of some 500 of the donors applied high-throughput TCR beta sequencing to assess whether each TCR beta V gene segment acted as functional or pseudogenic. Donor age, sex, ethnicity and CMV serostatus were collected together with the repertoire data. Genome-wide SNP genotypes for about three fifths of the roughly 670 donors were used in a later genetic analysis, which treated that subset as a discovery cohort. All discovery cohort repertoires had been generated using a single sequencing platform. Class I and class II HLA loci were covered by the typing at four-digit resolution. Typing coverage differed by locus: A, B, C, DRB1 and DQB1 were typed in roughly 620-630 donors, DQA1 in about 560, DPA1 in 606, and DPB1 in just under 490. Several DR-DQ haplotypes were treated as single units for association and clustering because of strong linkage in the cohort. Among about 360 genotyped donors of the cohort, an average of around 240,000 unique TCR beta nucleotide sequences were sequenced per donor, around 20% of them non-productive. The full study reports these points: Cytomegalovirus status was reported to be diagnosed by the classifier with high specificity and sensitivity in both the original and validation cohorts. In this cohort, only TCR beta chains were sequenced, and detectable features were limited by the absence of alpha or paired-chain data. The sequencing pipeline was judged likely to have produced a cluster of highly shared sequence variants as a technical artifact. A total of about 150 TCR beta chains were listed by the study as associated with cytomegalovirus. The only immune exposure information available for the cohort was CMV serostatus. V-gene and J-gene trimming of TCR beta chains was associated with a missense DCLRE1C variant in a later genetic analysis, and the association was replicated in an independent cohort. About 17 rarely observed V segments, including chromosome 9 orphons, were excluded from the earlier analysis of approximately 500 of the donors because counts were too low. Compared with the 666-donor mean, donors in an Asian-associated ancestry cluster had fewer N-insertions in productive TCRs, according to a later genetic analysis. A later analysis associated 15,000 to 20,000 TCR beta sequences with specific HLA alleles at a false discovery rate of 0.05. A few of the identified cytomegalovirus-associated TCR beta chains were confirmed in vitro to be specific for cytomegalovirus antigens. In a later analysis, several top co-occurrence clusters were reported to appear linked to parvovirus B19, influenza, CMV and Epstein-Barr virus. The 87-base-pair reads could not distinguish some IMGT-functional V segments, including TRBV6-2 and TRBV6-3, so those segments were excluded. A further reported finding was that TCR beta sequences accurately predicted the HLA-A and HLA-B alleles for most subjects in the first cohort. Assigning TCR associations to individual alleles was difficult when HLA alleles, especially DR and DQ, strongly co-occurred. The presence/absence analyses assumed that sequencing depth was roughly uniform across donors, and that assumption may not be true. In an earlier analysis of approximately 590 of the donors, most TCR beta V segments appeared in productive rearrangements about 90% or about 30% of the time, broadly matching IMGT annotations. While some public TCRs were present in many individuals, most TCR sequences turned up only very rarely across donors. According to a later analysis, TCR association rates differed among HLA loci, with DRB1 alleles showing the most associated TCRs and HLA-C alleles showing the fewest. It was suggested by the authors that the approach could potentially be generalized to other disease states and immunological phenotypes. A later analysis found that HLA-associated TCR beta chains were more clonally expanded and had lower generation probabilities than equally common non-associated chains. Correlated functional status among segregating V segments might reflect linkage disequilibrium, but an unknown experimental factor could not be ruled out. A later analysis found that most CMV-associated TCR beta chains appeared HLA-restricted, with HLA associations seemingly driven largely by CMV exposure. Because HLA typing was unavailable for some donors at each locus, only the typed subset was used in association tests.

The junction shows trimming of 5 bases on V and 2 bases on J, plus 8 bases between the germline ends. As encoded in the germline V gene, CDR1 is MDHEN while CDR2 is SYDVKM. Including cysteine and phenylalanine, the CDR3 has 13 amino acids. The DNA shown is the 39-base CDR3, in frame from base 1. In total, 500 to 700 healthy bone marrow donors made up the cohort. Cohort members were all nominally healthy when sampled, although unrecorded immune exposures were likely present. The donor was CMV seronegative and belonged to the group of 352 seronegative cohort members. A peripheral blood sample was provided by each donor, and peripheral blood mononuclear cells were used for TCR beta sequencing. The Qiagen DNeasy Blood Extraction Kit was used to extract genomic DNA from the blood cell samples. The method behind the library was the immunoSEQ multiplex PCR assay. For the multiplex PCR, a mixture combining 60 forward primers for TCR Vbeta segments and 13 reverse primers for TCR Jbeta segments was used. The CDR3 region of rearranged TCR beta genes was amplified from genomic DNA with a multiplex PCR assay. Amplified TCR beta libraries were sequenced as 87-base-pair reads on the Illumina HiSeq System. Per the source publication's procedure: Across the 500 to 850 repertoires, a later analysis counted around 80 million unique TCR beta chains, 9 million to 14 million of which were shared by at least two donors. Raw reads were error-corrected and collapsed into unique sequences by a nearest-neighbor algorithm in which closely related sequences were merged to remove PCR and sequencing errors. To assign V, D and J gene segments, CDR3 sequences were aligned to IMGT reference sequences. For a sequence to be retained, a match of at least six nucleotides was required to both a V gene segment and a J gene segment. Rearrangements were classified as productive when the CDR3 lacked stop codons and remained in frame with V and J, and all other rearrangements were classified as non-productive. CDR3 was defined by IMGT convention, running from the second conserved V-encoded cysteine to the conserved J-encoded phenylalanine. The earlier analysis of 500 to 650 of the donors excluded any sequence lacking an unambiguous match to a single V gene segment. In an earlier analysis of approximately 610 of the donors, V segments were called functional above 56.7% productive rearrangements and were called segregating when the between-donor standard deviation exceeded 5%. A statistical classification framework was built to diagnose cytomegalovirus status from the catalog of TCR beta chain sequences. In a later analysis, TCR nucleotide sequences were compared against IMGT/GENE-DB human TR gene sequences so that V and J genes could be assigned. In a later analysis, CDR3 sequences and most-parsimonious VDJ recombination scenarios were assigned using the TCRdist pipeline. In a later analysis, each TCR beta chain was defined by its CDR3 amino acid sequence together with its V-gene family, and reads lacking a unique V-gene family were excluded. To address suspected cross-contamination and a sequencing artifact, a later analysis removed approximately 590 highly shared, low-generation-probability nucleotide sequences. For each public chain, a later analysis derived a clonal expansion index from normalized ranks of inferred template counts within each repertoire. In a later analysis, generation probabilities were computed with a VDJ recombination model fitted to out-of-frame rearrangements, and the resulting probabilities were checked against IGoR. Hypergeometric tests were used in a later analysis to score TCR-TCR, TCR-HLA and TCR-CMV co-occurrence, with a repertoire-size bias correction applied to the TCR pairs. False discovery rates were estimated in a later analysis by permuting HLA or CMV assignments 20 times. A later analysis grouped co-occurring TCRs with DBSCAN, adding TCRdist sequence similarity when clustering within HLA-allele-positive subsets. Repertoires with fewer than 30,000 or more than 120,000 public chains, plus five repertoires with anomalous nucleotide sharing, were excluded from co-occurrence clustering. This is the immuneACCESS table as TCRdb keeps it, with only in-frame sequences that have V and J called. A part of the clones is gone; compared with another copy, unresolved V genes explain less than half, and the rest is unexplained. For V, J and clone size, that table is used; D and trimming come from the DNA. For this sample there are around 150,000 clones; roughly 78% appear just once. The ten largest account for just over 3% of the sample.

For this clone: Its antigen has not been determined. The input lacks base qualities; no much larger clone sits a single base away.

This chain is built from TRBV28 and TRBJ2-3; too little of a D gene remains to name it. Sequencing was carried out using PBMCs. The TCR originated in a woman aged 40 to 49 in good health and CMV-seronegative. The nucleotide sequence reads TGTGCCAGCAGTCTATTACTCACAGATACGCAGTATTTT. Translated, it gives CASSLLLTDTQYF.